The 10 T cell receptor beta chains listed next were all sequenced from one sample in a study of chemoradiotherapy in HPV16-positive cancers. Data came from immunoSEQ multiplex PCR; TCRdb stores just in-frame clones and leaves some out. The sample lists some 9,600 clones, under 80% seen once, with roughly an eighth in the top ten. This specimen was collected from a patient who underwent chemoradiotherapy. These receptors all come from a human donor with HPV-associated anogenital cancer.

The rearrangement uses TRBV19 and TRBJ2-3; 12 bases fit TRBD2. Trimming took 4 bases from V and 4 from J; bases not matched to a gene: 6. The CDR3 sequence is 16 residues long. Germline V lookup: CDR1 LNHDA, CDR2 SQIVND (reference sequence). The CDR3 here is CASSTRTSGEADTQYF. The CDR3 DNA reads TGTGCCAGTAGTACTCGGACTAGCGGGGAGGCAGATACGCAGTATTTT.

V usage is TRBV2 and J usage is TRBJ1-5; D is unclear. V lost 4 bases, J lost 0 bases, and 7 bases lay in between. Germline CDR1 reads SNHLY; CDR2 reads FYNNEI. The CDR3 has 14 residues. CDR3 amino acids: CASSVAASNQPQHF. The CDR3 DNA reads TGTGCCAGCAGTGTGGCGGCTAGCAATCAGCCCCAGCATTTT.

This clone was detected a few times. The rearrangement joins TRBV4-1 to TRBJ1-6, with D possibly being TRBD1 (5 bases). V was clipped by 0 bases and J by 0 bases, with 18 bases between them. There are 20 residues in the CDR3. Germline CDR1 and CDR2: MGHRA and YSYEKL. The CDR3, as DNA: TGCGCCAGCAGCCAAGATCGAAACCACAGGTTAAGCTCCTATAATTCACCCCTCCACTTT. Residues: CASSQDRNHRLSSYNSPLHF.

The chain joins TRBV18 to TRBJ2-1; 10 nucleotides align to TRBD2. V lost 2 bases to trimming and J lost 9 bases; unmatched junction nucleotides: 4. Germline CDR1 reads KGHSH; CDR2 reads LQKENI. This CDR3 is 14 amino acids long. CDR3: CASSPTSGEPEQFF. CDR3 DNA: TGTGCCAGCTCACCAACTAGCGGGGAGCCTGAGCAGTTCTTC.

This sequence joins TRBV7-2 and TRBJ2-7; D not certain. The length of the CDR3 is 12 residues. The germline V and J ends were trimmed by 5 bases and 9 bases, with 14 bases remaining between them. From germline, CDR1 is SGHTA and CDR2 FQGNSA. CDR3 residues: CASSHMAARQYF. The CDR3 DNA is TGTGCCAGCAGCCATATGGCCGCTCGGCAGTACTTC.

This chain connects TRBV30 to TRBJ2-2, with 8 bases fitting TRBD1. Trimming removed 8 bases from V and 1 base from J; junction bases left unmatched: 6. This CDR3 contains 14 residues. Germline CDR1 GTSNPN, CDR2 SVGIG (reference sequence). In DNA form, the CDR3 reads TGTGCCACAGGACAGGGACTGAACACCGGGGAGCTGTTTTTT. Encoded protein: CATGQGLNTGELFF.

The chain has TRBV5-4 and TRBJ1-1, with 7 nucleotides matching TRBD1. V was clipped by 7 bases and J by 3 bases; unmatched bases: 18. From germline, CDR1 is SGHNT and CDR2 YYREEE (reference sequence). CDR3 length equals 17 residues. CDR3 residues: CASVQGSQGGSYTEAFF. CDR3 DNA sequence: TGTGCCAGCGTCCAGGGGTCCCAGGGGGGTTCGTACACTGAAGCTTTCTTT. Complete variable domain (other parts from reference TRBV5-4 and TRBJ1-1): ETGVTQSPTHLIKTRGQQVTLRCSSQSGHNTVSWYQQALGQGPQFIFQYYREEENGRGNFPPRFSGLQFPNYSSELNVNALELDDSALYLCASVQGSQGGSYTEAFFGQGTRLTVV.

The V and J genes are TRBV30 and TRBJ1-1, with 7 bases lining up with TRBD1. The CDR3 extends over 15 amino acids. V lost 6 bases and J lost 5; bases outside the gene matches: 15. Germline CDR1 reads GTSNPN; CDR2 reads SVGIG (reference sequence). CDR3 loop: CACLRQGKSETEAFF. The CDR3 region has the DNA TGTGCCTGCCTACGACAGGGCAAGAGTGAAACTGAAGCTTTCTTT.

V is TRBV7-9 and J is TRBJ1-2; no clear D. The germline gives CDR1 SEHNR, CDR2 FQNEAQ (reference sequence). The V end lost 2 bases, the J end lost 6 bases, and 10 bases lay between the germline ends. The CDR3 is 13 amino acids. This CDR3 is CASSLLGGHGYTF. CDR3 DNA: TGTGCCAGCAGCTTACTAGGAGGACATGGCTACACCTTC.

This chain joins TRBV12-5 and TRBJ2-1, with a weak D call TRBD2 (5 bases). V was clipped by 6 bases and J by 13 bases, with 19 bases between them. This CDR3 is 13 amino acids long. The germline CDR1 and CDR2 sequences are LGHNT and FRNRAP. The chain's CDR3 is CASGTDRRRGQFF. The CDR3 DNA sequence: TGTGCTAGTGGGACGGACCGACGTCGGGGACAGTTCTTC.